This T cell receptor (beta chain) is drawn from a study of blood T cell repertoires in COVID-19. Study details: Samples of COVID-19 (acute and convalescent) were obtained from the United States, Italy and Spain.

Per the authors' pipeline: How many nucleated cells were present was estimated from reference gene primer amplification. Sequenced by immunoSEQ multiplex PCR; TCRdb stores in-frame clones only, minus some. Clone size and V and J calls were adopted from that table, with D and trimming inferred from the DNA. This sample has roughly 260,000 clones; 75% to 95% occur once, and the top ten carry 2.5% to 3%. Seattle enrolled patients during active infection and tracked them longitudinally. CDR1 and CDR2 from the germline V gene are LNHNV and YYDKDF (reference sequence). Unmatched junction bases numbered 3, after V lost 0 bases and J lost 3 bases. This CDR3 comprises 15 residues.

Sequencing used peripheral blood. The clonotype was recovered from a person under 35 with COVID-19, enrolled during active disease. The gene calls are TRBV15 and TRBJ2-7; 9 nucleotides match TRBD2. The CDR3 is CATSRELAGSYEQYF. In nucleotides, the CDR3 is TGTGCCACCAGCAGAGAACTAGCGGGTAGCTACGAGCAGTACTTC.